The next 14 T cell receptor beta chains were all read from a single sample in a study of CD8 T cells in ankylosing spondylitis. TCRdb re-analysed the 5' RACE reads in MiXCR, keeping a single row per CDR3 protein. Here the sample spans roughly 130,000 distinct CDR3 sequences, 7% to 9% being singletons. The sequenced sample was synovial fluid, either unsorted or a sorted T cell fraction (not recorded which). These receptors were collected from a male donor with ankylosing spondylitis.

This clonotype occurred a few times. CDR3 DNA: TGTGCCAGCAGCACCCACTATGTCGTCCACGAGCAGTACTTC. Translation: CASSTHYVVHEQYF. This sequence joins TRBV7-2 and TRBJ2-7; D gene uncertain. V was cut by 5 bases and J by 5 bases, with 16 bases left in between. CDR1 is SGHTA and CDR2 is FQGNSA in the germline V gene. The CDR3 is 14 amino acids.

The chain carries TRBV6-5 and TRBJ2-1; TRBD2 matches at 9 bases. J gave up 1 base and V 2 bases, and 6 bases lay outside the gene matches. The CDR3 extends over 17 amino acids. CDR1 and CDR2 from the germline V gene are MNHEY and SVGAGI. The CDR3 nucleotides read TGTGCCAGCAGTTACGGTGTGCGGGGGGGATCCTACAATGAGCAGTTCTTC. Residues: CASSYGVRGGSYNEQFF.

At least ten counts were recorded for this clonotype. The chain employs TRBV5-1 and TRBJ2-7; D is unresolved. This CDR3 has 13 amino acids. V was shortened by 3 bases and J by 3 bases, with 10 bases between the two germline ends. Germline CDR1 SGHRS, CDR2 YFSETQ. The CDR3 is CASSYQDGYEQYF. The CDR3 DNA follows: TGCGCCAGCAGCTATCAGGACGGCTACGAGCAGTACTTC. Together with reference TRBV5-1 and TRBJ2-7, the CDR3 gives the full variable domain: KAGVTQTPRYLIKTRGQQVTLSCSPISGHRSVSWYQQTPGQGLQFLFEYFSETQRNKGNFPGRFSGRQFSNSRSEMNVSTLELGDSALYLCASSYQDGYEQYFGPGTRLTVT.

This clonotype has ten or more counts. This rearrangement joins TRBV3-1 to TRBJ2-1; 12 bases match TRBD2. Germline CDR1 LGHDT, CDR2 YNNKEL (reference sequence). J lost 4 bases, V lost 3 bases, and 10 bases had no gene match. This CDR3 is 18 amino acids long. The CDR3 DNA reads TGTGCCAGCAGCCACAATACGGGGACTAGCGGGTTATACAATGAGCAGTTCTTC. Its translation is CASSHNTGTSGLYNEQFF.

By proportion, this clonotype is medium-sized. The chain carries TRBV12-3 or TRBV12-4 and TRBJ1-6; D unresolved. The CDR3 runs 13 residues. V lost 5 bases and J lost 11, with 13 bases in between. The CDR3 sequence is CASSLGPRTPLHF. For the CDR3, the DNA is TGTGCCAGCAGTCTAGGACCCAGGACACCCCTCCACTTT.

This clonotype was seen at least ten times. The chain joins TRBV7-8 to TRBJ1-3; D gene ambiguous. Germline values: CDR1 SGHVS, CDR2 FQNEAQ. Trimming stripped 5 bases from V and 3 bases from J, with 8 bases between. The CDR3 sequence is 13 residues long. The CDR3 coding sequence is TGTGCCAGCAGCCCAGAATATGGAAACACCATATATTTT. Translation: CASSPEYGNTIYF. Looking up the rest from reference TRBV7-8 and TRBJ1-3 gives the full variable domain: GAGVSQSPRYKVAKRGQDVALRCDPISGHVSLFWYQQALGQGPEFLTYFQNEAQLDKSGLPSDRFFAERPEGSVSTLKIQRTQQEDSAVYLCASSPEYGNTIYFGEGSWLTVV.

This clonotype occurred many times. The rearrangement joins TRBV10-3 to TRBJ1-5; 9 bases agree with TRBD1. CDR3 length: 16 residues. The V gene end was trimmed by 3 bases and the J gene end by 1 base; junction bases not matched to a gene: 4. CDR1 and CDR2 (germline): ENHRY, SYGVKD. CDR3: CAISEQGARSNQPQHF. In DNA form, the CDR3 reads TGTGCCATCAGTGAACAGGGGGCTCGAAGCAATCAGCCCCAGCATTTT.

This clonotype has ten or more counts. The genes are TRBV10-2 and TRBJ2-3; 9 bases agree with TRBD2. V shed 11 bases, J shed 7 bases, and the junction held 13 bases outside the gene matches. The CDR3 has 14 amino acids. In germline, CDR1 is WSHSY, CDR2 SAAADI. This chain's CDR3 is CAGSSGRALNTQYF. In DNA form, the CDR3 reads TGCGCCGGAAGTAGCGGGAGAGCCTTAAATACGCAGTATTTT.

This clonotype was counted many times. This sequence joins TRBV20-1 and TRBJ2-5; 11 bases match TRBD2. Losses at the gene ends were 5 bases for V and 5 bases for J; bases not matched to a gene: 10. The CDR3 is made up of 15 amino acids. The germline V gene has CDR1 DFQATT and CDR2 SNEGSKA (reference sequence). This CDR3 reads CSAHSGTSGEETQYF. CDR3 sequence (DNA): TGCAGTGCTCACTCCGGGACTAGCGGAGAGGAGACCCAGTACTTC.

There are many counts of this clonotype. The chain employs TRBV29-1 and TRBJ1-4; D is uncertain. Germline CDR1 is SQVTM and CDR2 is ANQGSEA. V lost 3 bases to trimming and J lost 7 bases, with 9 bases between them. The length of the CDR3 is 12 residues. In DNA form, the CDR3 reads TGCAGCGTTGAGGCGGGAGGTGAAAAACTGTTTTTT. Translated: CSVEAGGEKLFF.

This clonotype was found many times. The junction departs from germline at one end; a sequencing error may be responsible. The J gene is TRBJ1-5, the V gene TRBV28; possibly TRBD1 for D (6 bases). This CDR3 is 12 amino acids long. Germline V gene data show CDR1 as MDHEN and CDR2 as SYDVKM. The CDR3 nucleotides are TGTGCCAGCAGCCAGTACAGGGACCCCGCGGTTTTT. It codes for CASSQYRDPAVF.

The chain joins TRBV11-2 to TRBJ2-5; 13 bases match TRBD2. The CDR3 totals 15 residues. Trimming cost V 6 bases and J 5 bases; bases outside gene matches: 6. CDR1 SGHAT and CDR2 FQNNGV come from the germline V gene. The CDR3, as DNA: TGTGCCAGCAGTCGGACTAGCGGGAGATTTGAGACCCAGTACTTC. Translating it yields CASSRTSGRFETQYF.

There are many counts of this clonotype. The CDR3 spells CASSLDETQYF. For the CDR3, the DNA is TGCGCCAGCAGCTTGGACGAGACCCAGTACTTC. The chain is built from TRBV5-1 and TRBJ2-5; D is undetermined. Germline values: CDR1 SGHRS, CDR2 YFSETQ. Trimming took 0 bases from V and 5 from J, leaving 2 bases between them. The CDR3 has 11 amino acids. The full variable domain, with the rest looked up from reference TRBV5-1 and TRBJ2-5, is KAGVTQTPRYLIKTRGQQVTLSCSPISGHRSVSWYQQTPGQGLQFLFEYFSETQRNKGNFPGRFSGRQFSNSRSEMNVSTLELGDSALYLCASSLDETQYFGPGTRLLVL.

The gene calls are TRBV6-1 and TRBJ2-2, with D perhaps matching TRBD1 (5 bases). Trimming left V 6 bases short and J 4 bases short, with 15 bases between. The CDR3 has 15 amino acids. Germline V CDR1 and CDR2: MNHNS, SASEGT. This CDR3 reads CASSHIRVGTGELFF. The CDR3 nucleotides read TGTGCCAGCAGCCACATCAGGGTTGGCACCGGGGAGCTGTTTTTT.